A selection of T cell receptor beta chains follows, all from one sample in a study of T cells in narcolepsy. This table comes from immunoSEQ multiplex PCR, and its TCRdb copy is limited to in-frame clones, with some not included. The data hold under 35,000 clones, with roughly four fifths observed a single time. Sample: memory (CD45RA-) CD4+ T cells from blood. The receptors stem from a human donor in good health. Each CDR3 is given with its conserved first and last residue. A D gene is named only where the DNA matches it firmly. Not every row has a clone size; where given, it reads once, few, many or a size class.

v_gene,abundance,j_gene,len,d_gene,CDR3nt,CDR3aa
TRBV7-6,-,TRBJ2-7,13,-,TGTGCCAGCAGCTTCCAGGACGACTACGAGCAGTACTTC,CASSFQDDYEQYF
TRBV28,once,TRBJ1-4,14,-,TGTGCCAGCAGTTTGGGGGGTGTTAATGAAAAACTGTTTTTT,CASSLGGVNEKLFF
TRBV28,-,TRBJ1-1,16,-,TGTGCCAGCAGCCTACTACAGGGAAGAGGGGACACTGAAGCTTTCTTT,CASSLLQGRGDTEAFF
TRBV14,few,TRBJ2-1,15,TRBD2,TGTGCCAGCAGCCCGCTAGCGGGGGTTTACAATGAGCAGTTCTTC,CASSPLAGVYNEQFF
TRBV6-4,-,TRBJ1-1,13,-,TGTGCCAGCAGTAGAGAAATGAACACTGAAGCTTTCTTT,CASSREMNTEAFF
TRBV6-1,once,TRBJ1-2,14,-,TGTGCCAGCATCCTGACGGGCAGGGACCATGGCTACACCTTC,CASILTGRDHGYTF
TRBV5-1,-,TRBJ2-5,15,-,TGCGCCAGCACCGCCTTGGGCCGCCGCCAAGAGACCCAGTACTTC,CASTALGRRQETQYF
TRBV7-2,-,TRBJ1-5,14,-,TGTGCCAGCAGCCCTGGCGGGGGCCATCAGCCCCAGCATTTT,CASSPGGGHQPQHF
TRBV28,once,TRBJ1-2,14,TRBD1,TGTGCCAGCAGTTTCCCACCGACAGGGATTGGCTACACCTTC,CASSFPPTGIGYTF
TRBV5-6,-,TRBJ2-7,17,TRBD2,TGTGCCAGCAGCTTGGCCGGGGGAGGGTCGACGCCCTACGAGCAGTACTTC,CASSLAGGGSTPYEQYF
TRBV19,-,TRBJ1-2,13,TRBD1,TGTGCCAGTACCCCGGACAGGGCGTATGGCTACACCTTC,CASTPDRAYGYTF
TRBV19,-,TRBJ2-1,13,-,TGTGCCAGTAGTATAGCCAGGGGAGATGAGCAGTTCTTC,CASSIARGDEQFF
TRBV7-6,-,TRBJ1-4,14,-,TGTGCCAGCAGCTTAGCTCGTGTTAATGAAAAACTGTTTTTT,CASSLARVNEKLFF